One and the same sample provided the 26 T cell receptor beta chains below, sequenced in a study of shared clonotypes between healthy human individuals. The data were produced by immunoSEQ multiplex PCR, yet TCRdb's version contains in-frame clones alone and is incomplete. The repertoire holds around 1,900,000 clones, with roughly 95% as singletons. Naive CD8 isolation took CD45RO-negative cells positively selected for CCR7 and excluded terminally differentiated effector memory CD45RA+ cells. Source material: naive CD8+ T cells from PBMCs. The receptor set was obtained from a man between 18 and 35 years old in good health. Some clones in this sample may be carry-over from other donors' samples.

The CDR3 DNA reads as TGTGCCAGCAACGAACTAGCGGCCTGGGGGACCCAGTACTTC. It encodes CASNELAAWGTQYF. The chain couples TRBV2 to TRBJ2-5; 8 bases are shared with TRBD2. The V segment lost 7 bases and the J segment 7 bases; nucleotides outside the gene matches: 11. CDR1 is SNHLY, CDR2 FYNNEI, per germline. The CDR3 extends over 14 amino acids.

This chain links TRBV4-3 with TRBJ1-2; D remains ambiguous. V was cut by 0 bases and J by 0 bases, with 11 bases left in between. CDR1 and CDR2 (germline): LGHNA, YSLEER. CDR3 length equals 16 residues. This chain's CDR3 is CASSQDWRTANYGYTF. Written as DNA, the CDR3 is TGCGCCAGCAGCCAAGATTGGCGGACCGCTAACTATGGCTACACCTTC.

Only one count was recorded for this clone. V usage is TRBV9 and J usage is TRBJ2-2; 9 bases line up with TRBD1. In germline, CDR1 is SGDLS, CDR2 YYNGEE. This CDR3 is built from 15 residues. With 3 bases clipped from V and 5 bases from J, the junction kept 5 bases outside the gene matches. CDR3 in amino acids: CASSASGTGTGELFF. CDR3 bases: TGTGCCAGCAGCGCCTCCGGGACAGGGACCGGGGAGCTGTTTTTT.

V is TRBV28 and J is TRBJ1-1; D is unclear. Germline loops: CDR1 MDHEN, CDR2 SYDVKM. The CDR3 length is 16 residues. The V end was cut by 2 bases, the J end by 0 bases, with 13 bases between. The CDR3 coding sequence is TGTGCCAGCAGTTTAGTGGGAGTAGGGATGAACACTGAAGCTTTCTTT. Translated: CASSLVGVGMNTEAFF. The whole variable domain, remainder taken from reference TRBV28 and TRBJ1-1, is DVKVTQSSRYLVKRTGEKVFLECVQDMDHENMFWYRQDPGLGLRLIYFSYDVKMKEKGDIPEGYSVSREKKERFSLILESASTNQTSMYLCASSLVGVGMNTEAFFGQGTRLTVV.

The genes are TRBV12-5 and TRBJ1-1; 7 bases agree with TRBD1. V lost 4 bases, J lost 0 bases, and 8 bases stayed unmatched. The germline V gene has CDR1 LGHNT and CDR2 FRNRAP. This CDR3 contains 16 residues. The DNA of the CDR3 is TGTGCTAGTGGTTGGACCCCGGGACAGATGAACACTGAAGCTTTCTTT. Encoded protein: CASGWTPGQMNTEAFF.

The rearrangement uses TRBV6-4 and TRBJ1-2; D possibly corresponds to TRBD1 (5 bases). CDR1 is MRHNA and CDR2 is SNTAGT in the germline V gene. Trimming removed 7 bases from V and 8 bases from J, with 11 bases in between. This CDR3 contains 11 residues. CDR3 protein: CASTDGAGYTF. For the CDR3, the DNA is TGTGCCAGCACCGACGGGGCAGGCTACACCTTC.

This clone was seen a single time. The V gene is TRBV29-1, the J gene TRBJ1-1; D remains unclear. With 5 bases removed from V and 11 bases from J, the gap between germline ends came to 15 bases. The germline gives CDR1 SQVTM, CDR2 ANQGSEA. This CDR3 is 11 amino acids long. The CDR3 loop is CSVSLMYEAFF. As DNA, the CDR3 is TGCAGCGTTTCCCTGATGTACGAGGCTTTCTTT. The full variable domain, completed using reference TRBV29-1 and TRBJ1-1, is SAVISQKPSRDICQRGTSLTIQCQVDSQVTMMFWYRQQPGQSLTLIATANQGSEATYESGFVIDKFPISRPNLTFSTLTVSNMSPEDSSIYLCSVSLMYEAFFGQGTRLTVV.

The chain uses TRBV5-4 and TRBJ2-3; D not certain. V was pared by 4 bases and J by 6 bases, with 9 bases between. The CDR3 loop spans 12 amino acids. The germline gives CDR1 SGHNT, CDR2 YYREEE (reference sequence). The DNA of the CDR3 is TGTGCCAGCAGCCCGAAGAAGGATACGCAGTATTTT. This sequence encodes CASSPKKDTQYF.

The chain carries TRBV6-5 and TRBJ1-1, with D tentatively TRBD1 (6 bases). Germline CDR1 and CDR2: MNHEY and SVGAGI. V gave up 8 bases and J gave up 4 bases, with 14 bases separating them. The CDR3 spans 13 residues. For the CDR3, the DNA is TGTGCCAGCGGGGTCGTACAGGGCACTGAAGCTTTCTTT. As protein: CASGVVQGTEAFF.

The chain employs TRBV6-5 and TRBJ1-2, with D unclear. V was pared by 0 bases and J by 0 bases, with 8 bases between. The CDR3 covers 15 residues. CDR1 MNHEY and CDR2 SVGAGI come from the germline V gene. Here the CDR3 reads CASSYSRAPNYGYTF. The CDR3 region has the DNA TGTGCCAGCAGTTACTCGAGGGCTCCTAACTATGGCTACACCTTC.

The V and J genes are TRBV7-2 and TRBJ2-1; 8 nucleotides match TRBD2. V lost 5 bases, J lost 3 bases, and 9 bases stayed unmatched. Germline CDR1 and CDR2: SGHTA and FQGNSA. This CDR3 has 16 amino acids. For the CDR3, the DNA is TGTGCCAGCAGCCCCGAATGGGCGGGGGGCTACAATGAGCAGTTCTTC. This codes for CASSPEWAGGYNEQFF.

The gene calls are TRBV28 and TRBJ2-7; 7 positions agree with TRBD2. The V gene end was trimmed by 8 bases and the J gene end by 2 bases; junction bases not matched to a gene: 12. Per the germline V gene, CDR1 is MDHEN and CDR2 is SYDVKM. The CDR3 contains 15 residues. CDR3 nucleotide sequence: TGTGCCAGCCGGCTAGGGGAGGGGCTTACCTACGAGCAGTACTTC. Translation: CASRLGEGLTYEQYF. The complete variable domain, with remaining parts taken from reference TRBV28 and TRBJ2-7, reads DVKVTQSSRYLVKRTGEKVFLECVQDMDHENMFWYRQDPGLGLRLIYFSYDVKMKEKGDIPEGYSVSREKKERFSLILESASTNQTSMYLCASRLGEGLTYEQYFGPGTRLTVT.

The V and J genes are TRBV7-2 and TRBJ2-7, with D possibly being TRBD2 (6 bases). The V end was cut by 0 bases, the J end by 3 bases, with 12 bases between. The CDR3 length is 15 residues. Per the germline V gene, CDR1 is SGHTA and CDR2 is FQGNSA. CDR3 nucleotide sequence: TGTGCCAGCAGCTTAGCTAGCGGAATTCGCTACGAGCAGTACTTC. As protein: CASSLASGIRYEQYF.

The chain carries TRBV5-1 and TRBJ2-2; 8 positions agree with TRBD1. This CDR3 is 17 amino acids long. Per the germline V gene, CDR1 is SGHRS and CDR2 is YFSETQ. After removal of 0 bases from V and 6 bases from J, the junction contained 10 bases not matched to a gene. The CDR3 nucleotides are TGCGCCAGCAGCTTGGAACCGGGCAGGGGGCGCGCCGGGGAGCTGTTTTTT. It encodes CASSLEPGRGRAGELFF.

The V gene is TRBV11-3, the J gene TRBJ2-6; D remains unclear. From germline, CDR1 is SGHNT and CDR2 YENEEA. The germline V and J ends were trimmed by 1 base and 0 bases, with 7 bases remaining between them. CDR3 length equals 16 residues. In nucleotides, the CDR3 is TGTGCCAGCAGCTTAGCCGGACCCTCTGGGGCCAACGTCCTGACTTTC. It codes for CASSLAGPSGANVLTF.

The chain recombines TRBV7-8 with TRBJ1-2; possibly TRBD1 for D (6 bases). The germline V gene has CDR1 SGHVS and CDR2 FQNEAQ. V dropped 1 base and J dropped 2 bases, with 14 bases sitting between them. This CDR3 spans 16 amino acids. CDR3: CASSLDVRTANYGYTF. In DNA, the CDR3 is TGTGCCAGCAGCTTAGACGTCCGGACAGCGAACTATGGCTACACCTTC. Full variable domain (rest looked up from reference TRBV7-8 and TRBJ1-2): GAGVSQSPRYKVAKRGQDVALRCDPISGHVSLFWYQQALGQGPEFLTYFQNEAQLDKSGLPSDRFFAERPEGSVSTLKIQRTQQEDSAVYLCASSLDVRTANYGYTFGSGTRLTVV.

This chain connects TRBV10-2 to TRBJ2-2; tentatively, D is TRBD1 (5 bases). Trimming removed 6 bases from V and 5 bases from J, with 13 bases in between. The CDR3 covers 14 residues. Germline V lookup: CDR1 WSHSY, CDR2 SAAADI. CDR3 sequence reads: CASRQGLGTGELFF. The CDR3 nucleotides are TGCGCCAGCAGGCAGGGTTTAGGTACCGGGGAGCTGTTTTTT.

The gene calls are TRBV29-1 and TRBJ1-1; D perhaps matches TRBD1 (6 bases). Germline V lookup: CDR1 SQVTM, CDR2 ANQGSEA. Trimming took off 3 bases at V and 7 bases at J, with 15 bases between the two ends. This CDR3 is 13 amino acids long. This CDR3 is CSVDVSDSIEAFF. DNA of the CDR3: TGCAGCGTTGATGTTTCGGACAGTATTGAAGCTTTCTTT.

This rearrangement joins TRBV11-2 to TRBJ2-3, with TRBD2 matching 8 bases. The CDR3 contains 15 residues. The germline V gene has CDR1 SGHAT and CDR2 FQNNGV. The trim removed 2 bases at V and 2 bases at J, leaving 3 bases unmatched. The CDR3, as DNA: TGTGCCAGCAGCTTAACAGCGGGGGACACAGATACGCAGTATTTT. As protein: CASSLTAGDTDTQYF.

This chain joins TRBV6-5 and TRBJ1-1; D perhaps matches TRBD1 (6 bases). Per germline, CDR1 MNHEY and CDR2 SVGAGI. Deletions cut 8 bases from V and 4 bases from J, with 20 bases between. The CDR3 spans 15 residues. CDR3 DNA sequence: TGTGCCAGCGGCCTCACAGGGATTGGTATCACTGAAGCTTTCTTT. Protein product: CASGLTGIGITEAFF.

As regards this clone: Distinct nucleotide sequences in the sample also encode this CDR3. This sequence joins TRBV6-5 and TRBJ2-1; no definite D call. The CDR3 sequence is 12 residues long. Trimming cost V 4 bases and J 3 bases, with 4 bases left between them. The V gene's germline CDR1 is MNHEY and CDR2 SVGAGI. The CDR3 is CASSSDYNEQFF. The CDR3 DNA sequence: TGTGCCAGCAGTTCCGACTACAATGAGCAGTTCTTC.

This sequence joins TRBV6-1 and TRBJ1-2, with a weak D call TRBD1 (5 bases). This CDR3 has 13 residues. The germline V gene has CDR1 MNHNS and CDR2 SASEGT. With 2 bases removed from V and 3 bases from J, the gap between germline ends came to 7 bases. DNA for the CDR3: TGTGCCAGCAGTGAATCCAGGGACTATGGCTACACCTTC. Translated, it gives CASSESRDYGYTF.

About this clone: The same CDR3 arises from other DNA sequences in this sample as well. V gene TRBV10-2 combines with J gene TRBJ2-7; D is undetermined. The germline V and J ends were trimmed by 4 bases and 6 bases, with 7 bases remaining between them. Germline V CDR1 and CDR2: WSHSY, SAAADI. This CDR3 comprises 11 residues. CDR3 sequence (DNA): TGCGCCAGCAGTGTCGGTGGCGAGCAGTACTTC. It codes for CASSVGGEQYF.

The chain has TRBV29-1 and TRBJ2-3, with a tentative D call TRBD1 (5 bases). Germline-derived CDR1 and CDR2 are SQVTM and ANQGSEA. The V end was cut by 8 bases, the J end by 4 bases, with 16 bases between. The CDR3 covers 13 residues. CDR3 DNA sequence: TGCAGCACTGATATCAGGGTCCCAGATACGCAGTATTTT. Protein: CSTDIRVPDTQYF.

The V and J genes are TRBV9 and TRBJ1-2, with TRBD1 identical over 7 bases. Germline V CDR1 and CDR2: SGDLS, YYNGEE. Losses at the gene ends were 2 bases for V and 6 bases for J; bases not matched to a gene: 10. The CDR3 sequence is 15 residues long. CDR3 sequence: CASSVALGGWDGYTF. CDR3 sequence (DNA): TGTGCCAGCAGCGTGGCATTAGGGGGCTGGGATGGCTACACCTTC.

The J gene is TRBJ1-5, the V gene TRBV19; D not resolved. Looked up from germline, CDR1 is LNHDA and CDR2 is SQIVND (reference sequence). V was clipped by 3 bases and J by 3 bases, with 9 bases between them. The CDR3 covers 14 residues. CDR3: CASSIYGNNQPQHF. The CDR3 DNA reads as TGTGCCAGTAGTATTTACGGTAACAATCAGCCCCAGCATTTT.